The 2 T cell receptor beta chains below were found in one sample sequenced in a study of T cell responses to AZD1222 COVID-19 vaccine. TCRdb's copy holds only in-frame clones and misses some; the assay was immunoSEQ multiplex PCR. The sample records 150,000 to 200,000 clones, 94% being singletons. Material: peripheral blood, obtained on day 0 of AZD1222 vaccination. The source is an adult in good health.

The chain joins TRBV30 to TRBJ2-7; the D is unclear. The CDR3 has 12 amino acids. V lost 0 bases, J lost 5 bases, and 8 bases lay in between. Germline CDR1 GTSNPN, CDR2 SVGIG (reference sequence). CDR3: CAWSVLPHEQYF. CDR3 nucleotide sequence: TGTGCCTGGAGTGTTCTCCCACACGAGCAGTACTTC. Based on the CDR3 plus reference TRBV30 and TRBJ2-7, the full variable domain is SQTIHQWPATLVQPVGSPLSLECTVEGTSNPNLYWYRQAAGRGLQLLFYSVGIGQISSEVPQNLSASRPQDRQFILSSKKLLLSDSGFYLCAWSVLPHEQYFGPGTRLTVT.

This clone turned up a few times. This chain uses TRBV5-1 with TRBJ1-2, with 7 bases lining up with TRBD1. Germline V gene data show CDR1 as SGHRS and CDR2 as YFSETQ. V lost 2 bases to trimming and J lost 7 bases; unmatched junction nucleotides: 5. The CDR3 loop spans 13 amino acids. Here the CDR3 reads CASSFEGTAGYTF. In DNA form, the CDR3 reads TGCGCCAGCAGCTTTGAAGGGACAGCTGGCTACACCTTC.